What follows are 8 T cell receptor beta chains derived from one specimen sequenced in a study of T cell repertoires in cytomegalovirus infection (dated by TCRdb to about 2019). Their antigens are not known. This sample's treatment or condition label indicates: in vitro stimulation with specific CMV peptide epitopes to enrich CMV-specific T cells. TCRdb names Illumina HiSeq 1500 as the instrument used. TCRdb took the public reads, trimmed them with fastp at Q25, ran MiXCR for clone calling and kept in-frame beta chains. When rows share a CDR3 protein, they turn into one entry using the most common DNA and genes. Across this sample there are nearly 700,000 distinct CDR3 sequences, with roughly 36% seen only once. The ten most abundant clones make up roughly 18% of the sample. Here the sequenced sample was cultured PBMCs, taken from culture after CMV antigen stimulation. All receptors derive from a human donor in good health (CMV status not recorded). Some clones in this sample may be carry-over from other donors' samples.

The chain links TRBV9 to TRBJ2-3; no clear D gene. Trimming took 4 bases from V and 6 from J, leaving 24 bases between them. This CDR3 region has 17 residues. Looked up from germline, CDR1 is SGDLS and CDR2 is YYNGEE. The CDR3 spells CASSPPTAARYLDTQYF. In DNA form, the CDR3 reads TGTGCCAGCAGCCCCCCCACGGCCGCCCGATATTTGGATACGCAGTATTTT.

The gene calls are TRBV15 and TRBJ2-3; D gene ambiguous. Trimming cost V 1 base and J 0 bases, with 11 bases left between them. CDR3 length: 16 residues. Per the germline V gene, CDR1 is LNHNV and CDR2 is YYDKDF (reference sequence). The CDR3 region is CATSRGLAASTDTQYF. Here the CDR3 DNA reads TGTGCCACCAGCAGAGGGTTGGCCGCAAGCACAGATACGCAGTATTTT.

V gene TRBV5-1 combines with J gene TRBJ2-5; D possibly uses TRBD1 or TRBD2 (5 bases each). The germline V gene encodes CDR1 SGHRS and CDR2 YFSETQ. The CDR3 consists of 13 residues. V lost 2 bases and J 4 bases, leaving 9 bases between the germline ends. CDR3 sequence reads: CASSFGAPETQYF. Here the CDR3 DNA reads TGCGCCAGCAGCTTCGGGGCCCCAGAGACCCAGTACTTC.

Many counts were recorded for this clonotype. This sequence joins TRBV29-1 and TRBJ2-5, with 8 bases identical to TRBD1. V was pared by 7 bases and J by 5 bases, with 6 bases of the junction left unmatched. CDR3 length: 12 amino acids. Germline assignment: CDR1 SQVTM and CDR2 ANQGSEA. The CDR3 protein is CSGQGAGETQYF. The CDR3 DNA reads TGCAGCGGCCAGGGGGCGGGGGAGACCCAGTACTTC.

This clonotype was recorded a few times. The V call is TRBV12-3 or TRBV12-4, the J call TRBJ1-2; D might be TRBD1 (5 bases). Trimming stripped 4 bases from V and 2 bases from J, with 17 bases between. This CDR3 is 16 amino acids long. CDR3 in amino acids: CASSSGPFPENYGYTF. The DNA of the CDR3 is TGTGCCAGCAGTTCGGGACCCTTCCCCGAAAACTATGGCTACACCTTC.

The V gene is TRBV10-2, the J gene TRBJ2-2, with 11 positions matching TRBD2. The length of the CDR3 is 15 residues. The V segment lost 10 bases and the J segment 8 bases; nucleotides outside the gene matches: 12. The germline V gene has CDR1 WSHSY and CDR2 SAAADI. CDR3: CATEGALAGAGELFF. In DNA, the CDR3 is TGCGCCACCGAGGGGGCACTAGCGGGAGCAGGGGAGCTGTTTTTT.

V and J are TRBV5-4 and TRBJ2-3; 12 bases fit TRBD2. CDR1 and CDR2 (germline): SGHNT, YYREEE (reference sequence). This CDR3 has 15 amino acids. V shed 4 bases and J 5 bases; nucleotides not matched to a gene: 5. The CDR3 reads CASSRGGLAGDTQYF. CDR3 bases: TGTGCCAGCAGCCGAGGGGGACTAGCGGGAGATACGCAGTATTTT.

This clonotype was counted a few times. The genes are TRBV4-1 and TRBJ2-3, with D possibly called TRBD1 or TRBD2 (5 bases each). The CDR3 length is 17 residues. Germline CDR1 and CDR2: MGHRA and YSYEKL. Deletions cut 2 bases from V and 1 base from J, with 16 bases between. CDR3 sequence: CASSQRYVGPRTDTQYF. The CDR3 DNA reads TGCGCCAGCAGCCAACGTTATGTGGGACCCCGCACAGATACGCAGTATTTT.